Described below is a single TCR beta chain sequence and its context. Antigen specificity is unknown. Each diagnosis was grounded in clinical symptoms, serum thyroxine and TRAb, thyroid ultrasound, and orbital computed tomography. Amplified TCR beta CDR3 regions derived from RNA transcripts. A set of HTBI primers served as the primers for a first-round RT-PCR of the TCR CDR3. From the multiplex PCR reads, TCRdb called clonotypes with MiXCR, one entry per CDR3 protein. The data contain roughly 740,000 distinct CDR3 sequences, roughly 15% of them singletons. This CDR3 has 18 amino acids. In germline, CDR1 is MGHRA, CDR2 YSYEKL. With V trimmed by 4 bases and J by 0 bases, 8 bases remained unmatched. The sample belongs to a study of T cells in Graves' hyperthyroidism and ophthalmopathy. At the level of the study: Peripheral blood was secured at the point of initial diagnosis, before any treatment.

Study-level findings and limits: Most thyroid clonotypes with frequency above 0.001 were detected in blood.

The receptor was isolated from a man between 18 and 29 years old with Graves' hyperthyroidism. The chain joins TRBV4-1 to TRBJ2-1; TRBD2 agrees at 11 bases. The sequenced material came from blood. In DNA, the CDR3 is TGCGCCAGCAGCCCACTATGGACTAGCGGGTTCTCCTACAATGAGCAGTTCTTC. It codes for CASSPLWTSGFSYNEQFF.